This T cell receptor (beta chain) was identified in a study of cytomegalovirus exposure and HLA in healthy donors (dated by TCRdb to about 2017). Looking at the study overall: An earlier analysis of some 600 of the donors reported 276 Gb of sequence data and around 120 million unique TCR beta sequences obtained from some 170 million T cells. An early release covering 550 to 650 HLA-typed donors comprised 300 to 350 gigabases of sequencing data and about 90 million unique TCR sequences. Every repertoire in the discovery cohort had been generated on one and the same sequencing platform. Donor age, sex, ethnicity and CMV serostatus were compiled alongside the repertoire data. Among the roughly 400 genotyped donors, approximately 81% belonged to the genetic ancestry cluster associated with self-reported Caucasian donors. HLA typing covered class I and class II loci at four-digit resolution. The study aimed to test whether cataloging public T cell receptors could reveal signatures of past pathogen exposure. To predict cytomegalovirus infection status, the study brought together high-throughput TCR immunosequencing, statistical association of individual TCRs with disease status, and machine learning. A later genetic analysis took genome-wide SNP genotypes for about 55% of the roughly 670 donors and used that subset as a discovery cohort. On average, over 200,000 unique TCR beta nucleotide sequences were sequenced per donor among some 420 genotyped donors of the cohort, with roughly 18% of those sequences being non-productive. Rather than using new phenotypic data, the later analysis identified candidate immune exposures from TCR beta sequences and from how often those sequences occurred across donors. A separate validation cohort of more than 100 different subjects was used in addition to the roughly 670-subject first cohort. The number of typed donors differed by locus: roughly 620-630 for A, B, C, DRB1 and DQB1; 522 for DQA1; approximately 600 for DPA1; and roughly 490 for DPB1. About 5 DR-DQ haplotypes were handled as single units for association and clustering, since linkage in the cohort was strong. An earlier analysis of around 580 of the donors used high-throughput TCR beta sequencing to judge whether each TCR beta V gene segment behaved as functional or pseudogenic. A later analysis re-examined previously published TCR beta repertoires from just over 650 donors and added high-resolution HLA genotyping to investigate patterns of TCR occurrence. The T cell repertoires of under 750 subjects were profiled by immunosequencing and related to cytomegalovirus serostatus.

The germline V gene (reference sequence) supplies CDR1 SEHNR and CDR2 FQNEAQ. V and J are truncated by 2 bases and 3 bases respectively, leaving an intervening sequence of 14 bases. Inclusive of the bounding cysteine and phenylalanine, the CDR3 is 15 residues long. The retained sequence is limited to the CDR3, 45 bases, with the frame set at the first base. Study-wide conclusions, independent of this receptor: A cluster of highly shared sequence variants was judged likely to represent a technical artifact of the sequencing pipeline. A later analysis found that most CMV-associated TCR beta chains appeared HLA-restricted, with HLA associations seemingly driven largely by CMV exposure. A further reported finding was that TCR beta sequences accurately predicted the HLA-A and HLA-B alleles for most subjects in the first cohort. The presence/absence analyses assumed that sequencing depth was roughly uniform across donors, and that assumption may not be true. In an earlier analysis of more than 500 of the donors, most TCR beta V segments appeared in productive rearrangements about 87% or about 30% of the time, broadly matching IMGT annotations. According to the authors, the approach could potentially be generalized to other disease states and immunological phenotypes. In a later analysis, TCR association rates were found to vary across HLA loci, with the most associated TCRs seen for DRB1 alleles and the fewest for HLA-C alleles. In a later analysis, HLA-associated TCR beta chains showed more clonal expansion and lower generation probabilities than non-associated chains that were equally common. Correlated functional status among segregating V segments might reflect linkage disequilibrium, but an unknown experimental factor could not be ruled out. In a later genetic analysis, a missense DCLRE1C variant was associated with V-gene and J-gene trimming of TCR beta chains, and the association was replicated in an independent cohort. Some IMGT-functional V segments, including TRBV6-2 and TRBV6-3, could not be told apart with the 87-base-pair reads, so those segments were excluded. Over 15 rarely observed V segments, including chromosome 9 orphons, were excluded from the earlier analysis of several hundred of the donors because counts were too low. Cytomegalovirus status was reported to be diagnosed by the classifier with high specificity and sensitivity in both the original and validation cohorts. When HLA alleles, especially DR and DQ, strongly co-occurred, attributing TCR associations to individual alleles was difficult. At a false discovery rate of 0.05, a later analysis linked some 17,000 TCR beta sequences to specific HLA alleles. In vitro tests confirmed that a few of the cytomegalovirus-associated TCR beta chains recognize cytomegalovirus antigens. For the cohort, immune exposure information was limited to CMV serostatus. Compared with the approximately 720-donor mean, donors in an Asian-associated ancestry cluster had fewer N-insertions in productive TCRs, according to a later genetic analysis. According to a later analysis, parvovirus B19, influenza, CMV and Epstein-Barr virus appeared linked to several top co-occurrence clusters. Only TCR beta chains were sequenced in this cohort, and the absence of alpha or paired-chain data limited detectable features. Across donors, most TCR sequences were observed very rarely, whereas some public TCRs were present in many individuals. Because HLA typing was missing for some donors at each locus, association tests included only the typed subset. A total of fewer than 200 TCR beta chains were listed by the study as associated with cytomegalovirus.

Library generation was performed with the immunoSEQ multiplex PCR assay. The multiplex PCR relied on a mix of 60 forward primers for TCR Vbeta segments and 13 reverse primers for TCR Jbeta segments. The CDR3 region of rearranged TCR beta genes was amplified from genomic DNA with a multiplex PCR assay. The Illumina HiSeq System was used to sequence the amplified TCR beta libraries as 87-base-pair reads. As for how the authors treated the data: In a later analysis, approximately 74 million unique TCR beta chains were counted across the approximately 640 repertoires, and roughly 11 million of these chains were shared by at least two donors. Raw reads were error-corrected and collapsed into unique sequences by a nearest-neighbor algorithm in which closely related sequences were merged to remove PCR and sequencing errors. Alignment of CDR3 sequences to IMGT reference sequences was used to assign V, D and J gene segments. For a sequence to be retained, at least a six-nucleotide match to both a V gene segment and a J gene segment was required. A rearrangement counted as productive if the CDR3 had no stop codons and remained in frame with V and J, and every other rearrangement counted as non-productive. CDR3 was defined according to IMGT convention as the region running from the second conserved V-encoded cysteine to the conserved J-encoded phenylalanine. The earlier analysis of fewer than 750 of the donors excluded sequences that lacked an unambiguous match to a single V gene segment. In an earlier analysis of more than 500 of the donors, a V segment was called functional when productive rearrangements were above 56.7%, and segregating when the standard deviation between donors exceeded 5%. A statistical classification framework was built to diagnose cytomegalovirus status from the catalog of TCR beta chain sequences. In a later analysis, TCR nucleotide sequences were compared against IMGT/GENE-DB human TR gene sequences so that V and J genes could be assigned. The TCRdist pipeline was used in a later analysis to assign CDR3 sequences and most-parsimonious VDJ recombination scenarios. A later analysis defined each TCR beta chain by its CDR3 amino acid sequence plus V-gene family, and excluded reads lacking a unique V-gene family. In a later analysis, nearly 600 highly shared, low-generation-probability nucleotide sequences were removed to address suspected cross-contamination and a sequencing artifact. In a later analysis, a clonal expansion index for each public chain was calculated from normalized within-repertoire ranks of inferred template counts. In a later analysis, generation probabilities were computed with a VDJ recombination model fitted to out-of-frame rearrangements, and the resulting probabilities were checked against IGoR. Hypergeometric tests were used in a later analysis to score TCR-TCR, TCR-HLA and TCR-CMV co-occurrence, with a repertoire-size bias correction applied to the TCR pairs. To estimate false discovery rates, a later analysis permuted the HLA or CMV assignments 20 times. In a later analysis, co-occurring TCRs were grouped using DBSCAN, and TCRdist sequence similarity was added for clustering within HLA-allele-positive subsets. Repertoires with fewer than 30,000 or more than 120,000 public chains were left out of co-occurrence clustering, as were a few repertoires with anomalous nucleotide sharing. TCRdb stores this immuneACCESS table with in-frame sequences only. Part of the clones is absent; in the studies checked, under half of the shortfall reflects unresolved V genes, and no reason is known for the rest. V and J calls and clone size are copied from that table; D and trimming were computed from the DNA. For this sample the table gives about 98,000 clones, of which about two thirds were detected only once. The ten largest clones represent roughly 2.5% of the sample.

The cohort consisted of 600 to 700 healthy bone marrow donors. At the time of sampling, every cohort member was nominally healthy, though immune exposures that went unrecorded were likely present. The donor tested CMV seronegative, placing the donor among the roughly 340 seronegative members of the cohort. A peripheral blood sample was collected from each donor, and TCR beta sequencing was performed on peripheral blood mononuclear cells. The Qiagen DNeasy Blood Extraction Kit was used to extract genomic DNA from the blood cell samples. Points on this clone: Which antigen it targets is not known. Base qualities are not at hand, and no much larger clone is one base apart.

Source material: PBMCs. The sequence derives from a man aged 45 to 65 in good health and CMV-seronegative. Rearrangement joined TRBV7-9 to TRBJ2-7, with a weak D call of TRBD2 (6 bases match). CDR3 region: CASSLNRGFLYEQYF. The bases read TGTGCCAGCAGCTTAAACCGGGGGTTCCTCTACGAGCAGTACTTC.